This TCR beta chain was observed in a study of CD8 T cells in Susac syndrome. CD8+ and CD4+ T cells from blood underwent TCR beta sequencing. The TEMRA cells underwent FACS enrichment, while the CD8+ and CD4+ T cells underwent negative isolation. The CDR3 is made up of 13 amino acids. The germline V gene encodes CDR1 SQVTM and CDR2 ANQGSEA. The germline V and J ends were trimmed by 4 bases and 2 bases, with 12 bases remaining between them. An input of roughly 0.5 to 1 ug of RNA was subjected to reverse transcription using random hexamers. Each CDR3 protein is one row after TCRdb ran MiXCR on the immunoSEQ multiplex PCR reads. Counted here are approximately 200,000 distinct CDR3 sequences, roughly 95% occurring once; the ten biggest clones make up 0.093%.

The material sequenced was CD4+ T cells from PBMCs. The chain joins TRBV29-1 to TRBJ2-7, with D possibly being TRBD2 (6 bases). The sequence came from a human donor with multiple sclerosis. The CDR3 is CSVGRGRTYEQYF. The CDR3 coding sequence is TGCAGCGTTGGGAGGGGAAGGACCTACGAGCAGTACTTC.